Each of the 25 T cell receptor beta chains below was sequenced from the same sample in a study of blood T cell repertoires in COVID-19. Using immunoSEQ multiplex PCR, the repertoire was profiled, and TCRdb retains in-frame clones only, with some absent. Here the sample spans some 250,000 clones, around 84% being singletons. Material for sequencing was peripheral blood. The origin of the receptors is a woman aged 60 to 75 with COVID-19, enrolled during active disease.

The chain couples TRBV28 to TRBJ2-3; 16 bases line up with TRBD2. With V trimmed by 6 bases and J by 6 bases, 9 bases remained unmatched. Germline V gives CDR1 MDHEN, CDR2 SYDVKM. This CDR3 region has 17 residues. CDR3: CASSSGTSGRVGDTQYF. The DNA for the CDR3 is TGTGCCAGCAGCTCCGGGACTAGCGGGAGGGTAGGCGATACGCAGTATTTT.

The V and J genes are TRBV7-3 and TRBJ2-1; 7 bases agree with TRBD2. After removal of 5 bases from V and 1 base from J, the junction contained 8 bases not matched to a gene. The CDR3 runs 16 residues. Germline CDR1 reads SGHTA; CDR2 reads FQGTGA. CDR3: CASSPQRGVSYNEQFF. In DNA form, the CDR3 reads TGTGCCAGCAGCCCCCAGCGGGGTGTTTCCTACAATGAGCAGTTCTTC.

The chain uses TRBV11-1 and TRBJ2-1; 10 positions agree with TRBD1. Germline V gene sequence: CDR1 SGHAT, CDR2 FQDESV (reference sequence). V shed 1 base, J shed 8 bases, and the junction held 5 bases outside the gene matches. The CDR3 extends over 15 amino acids. CDR3 loop: CASSLDWDRGHEQFF. The CDR3 DNA follows: TGTGCCAGCAGCTTAGATTGGGACAGGGGCCATGAGCAGTTCTTC.

This chain's CDR3 is CASSLGANYGYTF. CDR3 bases: TGTGCCAGCAGCTTGGGGGCCAACTATGGCTACACCTTC. The V gene is TRBV5-4, the J gene TRBJ1-2; D uncertain. With 0 bases removed from V and 2 bases from J, the gap between germline ends came to 5 bases. Looked up from germline, CDR1 is SGHNT and CDR2 is YYREEE (reference sequence). The CDR3 is 13 residues long.

V is TRBV7-2 and J is TRBJ1-6; D is possibly TRBD1 (5 bases). Germline V lookup: CDR1 SGHTA, CDR2 FQGNSA. Trimming pared 7 bases from V and 10 bases from J, leaving 17 bases between. This CDR3 has 14 residues. The CDR3 region has the DNA TGTGCCAGCAATCCGACAGCAGCACCCTCACCCCTCCACTTT. Translating gives CASNPTAAPSPLHF.

The rearrangement uses TRBV24-1 and TRBJ2-5; D unresolved. Deletions cut 1 base from V and 3 bases from J, with 8 bases between. CDR3 length: 14 amino acids. From germline, CDR1 is KGHDR and CDR2 SFDVKD. CDR3 coding DNA: TGTGCCACCAGTGATTTCAACAGTAAAGAGACCCAGTACTTC. Translation: CATSDFNSKETQYF.

This clone was picked up one time. The junction and the germline gene differ at one end; a read error may be behind it. The chain carries TRBV9 and TRBJ2-3, with D maybe TRBD2 (5 bases). CDR3 length: 11 residues. CDR1 SGDLS and CDR2 YYNGEE come from the germline V gene. DNA of the CDR3: TGTGCCAGCAGCTCGAGTGGGAGATGGGATTTT. As protein: CASSSSGRWDF.

The chain couples TRBV27 to TRBJ1-5; D is ambiguous. The CDR3 spans 13 residues. Looked up from germline, CDR1 is MNHEY and CDR2 is SMNVEV (reference sequence). Trimming removed 3 bases from V and 6 bases from J, with 9 bases in between. The CDR3 DNA sequence: TGTGCCAGCAGTTTTGAGGTTGGTCAGCCCCAGCATTTT. It codes for CASSFEVGQPQHF.

This rearrangement joins TRBV6-6 to TRBJ2-1; D gene uncertain. V was clipped by 2 bases and J by 9 bases, with 8 bases between them. From germline, CDR1 is MNHNY and CDR2 SVGAGI (reference sequence). The CDR3 is 12 residues long. CDR3 coding DNA: TGTGCCAGCAGTTACGAGCGTCGTGAGCAGTTCTTC. Protein product: CASSYERREQFF.

This clone appeared a single time. The chain employs TRBV28 and TRBJ1-1; the D gene is possibly TRBD1 (5 bases). The CDR3 sequence is 16 residues long. The V end was cut by 6 bases, the J end by 1 base, with 18 bases between. Germline-derived CDR1 and CDR2 are MDHEN and SYDVKM. The CDR3 DNA is TGTGCCAGCAGCACGGCGGAGGGGAGGTGGAACACTGAAGCTTTCTTT. It is translated as CASSTAEGRWNTEAFF.

The chain has TRBV19 and TRBJ1-5, with TRBD1 as a possible D gene (6 bases). V was trimmed by 6 bases and J by 5 bases, leaving 17 bases between them. CDR3 length: 15 amino acids. CDR1 is LNHDA, CDR2 SQIVND, per germline (reference sequence). The CDR3 spells CASSRQGGVDQPQHF. In DNA, the CDR3 is TGTGCCAGTAGCCGACAAGGGGGGGTCGATCAGCCCCAGCATTTT.

This chain links TRBV11-2 with TRBJ1-1; no clear D. This CDR3 spans 14 amino acids. The V gene's germline CDR1 is SGHAT and CDR2 FQNNGV. V dropped 0 bases and J dropped 6 bases, with 11 bases sitting between them. The CDR3 here is CASSLDPGYSEAFF. The CDR3 nucleotides read TGTGCCAGCAGCTTAGATCCGGGGTATTCTGAAGCTTTCTTT.

The chain links TRBV11-2 to TRBJ1-3, with D tentatively TRBD1 (5 bases). The V gene's germline CDR1 is SGHAT and CDR2 FQNNGV. This CDR3 has 18 amino acids. V was cut by 0 bases and J by 0 bases, with 15 bases left in between. The CDR3 protein is CASSLDQGRQHSGNTIYF. CDR3 nucleotides: TGTGCCAGCAGCTTAGATCAGGGTCGGCAGCACTCTGGAAACACCATATATTTT.

This clone was counted once. The chain is built from TRBV5-1 and TRBJ1-2; no firm D call. Trimming pared 0 bases from V and 2 bases from J, leaving 11 bases between. Germline V lookup: CDR1 SGHRS, CDR2 YFSETQ. The CDR3 length is 15 residues. As DNA, the CDR3 is TGCGCCAGCAGCTTGGATCTGGCGGCGAACTATGGCTACACCTTC. This sequence encodes CASSLDLAANYGYTF.

The chain employs TRBV7-3 and TRBJ2-1, with 11 bases matching TRBD1. The J segment lost 6 bases and the V segment lost 5 bases, leaving 3 bases of the junction unmatched. Germline CDR1 SGHTA, CDR2 FQGTGA. The CDR3 has 14 residues. CDR3 nucleotide sequence: TGTGCCAGCAGCGGGACAGGGGGGAGCAATGAGCAGTTCTTC. It codes for CASSGTGGSNEQFF.

This clone was recorded only once. The gene calls are TRBV7-2 and TRBJ2-7; 7 nucleotides agree with TRBD2. From germline, CDR1 is SGHTA and CDR2 FQGNSA. This CDR3 has 13 amino acids. Trimming took 7 bases from V and 7 from J; bases not matched to a gene: 10. CDR3 bases: TGTGCCAGCAACACCCTAGCGGTGGGAGAGCAGTACTTC. Translating it yields CASNTLAVGEQYF.

This rearrangement joins TRBV20-1 to TRBJ2-1, with D perhaps TRBD2 (5 bases). The CDR3 has 11 amino acids. Germline CDR1 is DFQATT and CDR2 is SNEGSKA (reference sequence). Trimming cost V 3 bases and J 12 bases, with 12 bases left between them. DNA for the CDR3: TGCAGTGCTAGGTATAGCGATCTGCAGTTCTTC. This gives the protein CSARYSDLQFF.

The CDR3: CASSVSPGSNQPQHF. The CDR3 DNA reads as TGTGCCAGCAGCGTTTCCCCAGGGAGCAATCAGCCCCAGCATTTT. The V gene is TRBV3-1 (or the pseudogene TRBV3-2), the J gene TRBJ1-5, with a possible D match to TRBD1 (5 bases). V was trimmed by 5 bases and J by 1 base, leaving 12 bases between them. Germline V gives CDR1 LGHDT, CDR2 YNNKEL (reference sequence). The CDR3 is 15 residues long.

CDR3 loop: CAGSFGQVDHEQFF. CDR3 bases: TGTGCCGGCTCTTTTGGACAGGTTGACCATGAGCAGTTCTTC. The chain recombines TRBV10-3 with TRBJ2-1, with 7 bases lining up with TRBD1. This CDR3 has 14 amino acids. Per the germline V gene, CDR1 is ENHRY and CDR2 is SYGVKD. After removal of 11 bases from V and 8 bases from J, the junction contained 15 bases not matched to a gene.

V usage is TRBV3-1 (or the pseudogene TRBV3-2) and J usage is TRBJ1-1, with D maybe TRBD1 (5 bases). Germline loops: CDR1 LGHDT, CDR2 YNNKEL (reference sequence). The CDR3 runs 13 residues. Trimming shortened V by 1 base and J by 10 bases, and 13 bases separated the two germline ends. The CDR3 bases are TGTGCCAGCAGCCAAGGGGCGGGGGTTCGAGCTTTCTTT. Encoded protein: CASSQGAGVRAFF.

The rearrangement links TRBV4-2 to TRBJ2-7, with 8 bases lining up with TRBD2. This CDR3 comprises 16 residues. Trimming at V came to 0 bases and at J to 5 bases, leaving 9 bases not matched to a gene. Germline CDR1 LGHNA, CDR2 YNFKEQ. CDR3 loop: CASSQDLSGSVNEQYF. The CDR3 nucleotides are TGTGCCAGCAGCCAAGATCTCAGCGGGAGCGTCAACGAGCAGTACTTC.

The genes are TRBV5-1 and TRBJ2-5; 9 positions match TRBD2. The V gene's germline CDR1 is SGHRS and CDR2 YFSETQ. V was pared by 0 bases and J by 0 bases, with 9 bases of the junction left unmatched. There are 18 residues in the CDR3. CDR3 sequence reads: CASSLAGASGINQETQYF. CDR3 nucleotide sequence: TGCGCCAGCAGCTTGGCCGGGGCTAGCGGGATCAACCAAGAGACCCAGTACTTC.

The chain carries TRBV4-2 and TRBJ1-6; tentatively, D is TRBD1 (5 bases). Trimming left V 0 bases short and J 5 bases short, with 11 bases between. Germline loops: CDR1 LGHNA, CDR2 YNFKEQ. CDR3 size: 16 residues. The CDR3 coding sequence is TGTGCCAGCAGCCAAGAGAGGACACACCATAATTCACCCCTCCACTTT. Protein product: CASSQERTHHNSPLHF.

The chain couples TRBV19 to TRBJ2-5; 8 bases map to TRBD2. CDR3 length: 13 residues. Germline trimming cut 7 bases from V and 4 bases from J; bases unmatched to any gene: 5. CDR1 is LNHDA, CDR2 SQIVND, per germline (reference sequence). In DNA form, the CDR3 reads TGTGCCAGTACCGGGAGGGCCGGAGAGACCCAGTACTTC. Protein: CASTGRAGETQYF.

The count of this clone is one. The chain links TRBV4-3 to TRBJ2-1, with TRBD2 matching 7 bases. Germline loops: CDR1 LGHNA, CDR2 YSLEER. Germline trimming cut 0 bases from V and 12 bases from J; bases unmatched to any gene: 5. CDR3 length equals 13 residues. The CDR3 region has the DNA TGCGCCAGCAGCCAAGATGGGGGGGGACCGCAGTTCTTC. This sequence encodes CASSQDGGGPQFF.